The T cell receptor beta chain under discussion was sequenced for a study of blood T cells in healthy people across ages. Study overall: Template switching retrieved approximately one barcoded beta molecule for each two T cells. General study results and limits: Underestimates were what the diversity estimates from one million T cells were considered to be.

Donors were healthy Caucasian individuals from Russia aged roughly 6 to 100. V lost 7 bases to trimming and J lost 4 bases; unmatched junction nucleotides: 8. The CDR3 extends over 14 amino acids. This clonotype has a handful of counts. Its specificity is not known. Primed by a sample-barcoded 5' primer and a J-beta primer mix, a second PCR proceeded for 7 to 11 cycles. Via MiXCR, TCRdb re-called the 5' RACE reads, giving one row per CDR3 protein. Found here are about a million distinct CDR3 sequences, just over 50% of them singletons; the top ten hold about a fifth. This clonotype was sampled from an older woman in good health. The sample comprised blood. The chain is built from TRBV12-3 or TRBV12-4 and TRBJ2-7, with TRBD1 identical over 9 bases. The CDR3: CASTSGQGKYEQYF. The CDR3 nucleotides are TGTGCCAGCACCTCCGGACAGGGGAAGTACGAGCAGTACTTC.